Included here is one T cell receptor (beta chain) sequence, with context. This clonotype was found many times. Its cognate antigen has yet to be identified. Nothing much larger sits one base from this clone, and base qualities are not available. TCR beta CDR3 regions were amplified from RNA transcripts for repertoire sequencing. HTBI primers and the Qiagen OneStep RT-PCR kit were used in a first-round RT-PCR, which was followed by a second-round multiplex PCR, size selection and purification. Libraries were sequenced on an Illumina HiSeq2000 using paired-end 100 bp reads. Regarding the original processing steps: SOAPnuke was used to process the reads, removing any read that contained adapters or uncalled bases, had a mean Phred below 15, or lacked an exact match to the constant primer or identifier. High-quality paired reads were merged with COPE v1.2.5. Unique nucleotide sequences were defined as clonotypes and aligned to IMGT TRB V, D and J references using MiTCR v1.1. Only V-J combinations with frequency above 0.0001 were analysed, covering approximately 99% of repertoires. A TCR clonal expansion and chaos score per V-J combination was defined as the ratio of F50 clonal expansion to chaos observed in the TCRdist matrix. Welch's t-statistics and random forest were used to reduce the features to 10 to 15 V-J combinations, which were then used as input to a naive Bayes classifier. The Morisita-Horn index was used to measure how similar the thyroid and blood repertoires were. The public reads were run again by TCRdb, first through fastp at Q25 and then through MiXCR, and only productive beta chains were kept. Rows are unified per CDR3 protein, each entry keeping the most common DNA and genes. None of the V and J calls come from the authors' own analysis; TCRdb made them. Across this sample there are 600,000 to 700,000 distinct CDR3 sequences, with over 40% seen only once. Of the sample, roughly 3.5% falls within the top ten clones.

Patients with ophthalmopathy had moderately to severely active disease, with a Clinical Activity Score of 3 or more, a NOSPECS grade of 4 or more, and a disease duration of less than 3 months. Patients with other autoimmune diseases, uncontrolled infections, pregnancy or lactation were excluded from the study. Diagnosis was based on clinical symptoms, serum thyroxine, TRAb, thyroid ultrasound and orbital computed tomography. Ficoll-Paque density gradient centrifugation was used to isolate PBMCs from 9.5 to 10 ml of fresh peripheral blood. Total RNA was extracted with Trizol reagent and quality-checked on an Agilent 2100 Bioanalyzer. These data originate in a study of Graves' ophthalmopathy and Graves' hyperthyroidism (dated by TCRdb to 2016 to 2019). Broadly, across the study: Peripheral blood was collected at initial diagnosis, before any treatment. In total, 135 blood samples were TCR-sequenced: approximately 42 ophthalmopathy, some 75 hyperthyroidism and roughly 17 hyperthyroidism-to-ophthalmopathy patients. For independent validation, a separate cohort was made up of approximately 18 hyperthyroidism patients plus 17 patients who later progressed from hyperthyroidism to ophthalmopathy. To explore V-J signatures that separate ophthalmopathy from hyperthyroidism, a discovery set of approximately 100 patients was enrolled, consisting of 40 to 45 with ophthalmopathy and under 65 with stable hyperthyroidism. The study used TCR beta repertoire signatures to distinguish Graves' ophthalmopathy from Graves' hyperthyroidism and to predict progression to ophthalmopathy. T-cell repertoires of thyroid tissue and blood were compared in about six hyperthyroidism patients. Following sample collection, hyperthyroidism patients were given methimazole at a starting dose of 30 mg daily, and ophthalmopathy patients were given high-dose intravenous methylprednisolone. Points the paper makes about the study in general: Among expanded thyroid clonotypes with frequency above 0.001, most also showed up in blood, which suggests that blood repertoires may reflect the thyroid immune response. Ophthalmopathy was separated from stable hyperthyroidism by the 13-signature model with more than 85% sensitivity and about 81% specificity in cross-validation and with 80%/75% in the test set. Sample size was not predetermined statistically, and investigators were not blinded to group allocation. In validation, the model predicted ophthalmopathy progression with nearly 71% sensitivity and 72.22% specificity; more than ten predicted patients were CT-confirmed with GO in a median of 6.5 months.

CDR3 length: 15 amino acids, cysteine to phenylalanine. The kept DNA is CDR3 alone, 45 bases in frame from the first base. V is clipped by 0 bases and J by 4 bases, and the sequence between their germline boundaries is 13 bases long. Sequences SGDLS (CDR1) and YYNGEE (CDR2) are obtained from the germline V gene. The source of this sequence is an adult man with Graves' ophthalmopathy. Sequencing used peripheral blood. The chain links TRBV9 with TRBJ2-5; the D gene is perhaps TRBD2, on 6 matching bases. At the DNA level, the sequence is TGTGCCAGCAGCGTAGGCGCGGAGGGGATAGAGACCCAGTACTTC. This translates into CASSVGAEGIETQYF.